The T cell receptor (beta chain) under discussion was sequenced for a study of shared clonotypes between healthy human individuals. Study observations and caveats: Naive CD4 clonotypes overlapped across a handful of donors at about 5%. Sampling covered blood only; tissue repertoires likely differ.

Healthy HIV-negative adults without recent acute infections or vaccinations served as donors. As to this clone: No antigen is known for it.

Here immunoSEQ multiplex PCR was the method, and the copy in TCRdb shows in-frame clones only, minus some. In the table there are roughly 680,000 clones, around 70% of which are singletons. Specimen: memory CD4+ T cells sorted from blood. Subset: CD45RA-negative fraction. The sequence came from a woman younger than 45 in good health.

The CDR3 nucleotides are TGTGCCAGCAGTTGGGGCAGGGGTCGAACTTATGGCTACACCTTC. Amino acids: CASSWGRGRTYGYTF. The V gene is TRBV6-6, the J gene TRBJ1-2, with D possibly TRBD1 on 6 matching bases. CDR1 and CDR2 from the germline V gene are MNHNY and SVGAGI (reference sequence). The CDR3 contains 15 residues. V was cut by 4 bases and J by 5 bases, with 17 bases left in between.